This T cell receptor (beta chain) was documented in a study of T cell changes during pregnancy in multiple sclerosis (dated by TCRdb to 2018 to 2020). About the full investigation: Changes in the T cell repertoire over the course of pregnancy were examined in this study in women with multiple sclerosis.

Counted from cysteine to phenylalanine, this CDR3 has 13 amino acids. Only the CDR3 region is kept as DNA, spanning 39 bases read in frame from base 1. From a lookup of the germline V gene, CDR1 and CDR2 are ENHRY and SYGVKD. V loses 10 bases, J loses 4 bases, and the germline ends lie 14 bases apart. A word on this clone: Its specific antigen is unknown. No base quality information exists; no much larger clone differs at one position.

The method was the immunoSEQ multiplex PCR assay. TCRdb holds this immuneACCESS table with in-frame rearrangements only. Some clones are missing; in checked studies, unresolved V genes explain under half, and the rest has no known cause. Counted in this sample were about 67,000 clones; 90% to 95% of them appeared once. Of the sample, under 1.5% is held by the ten largest clones. The V gene is TRBV10-3 and the J gene is TRBJ1-3, with no confidently assigned D gene. The sequence derives from a female donor with multiple sclerosis, enrolled in a pregnancy study. The source was peripheral blood, collected in the second trimester of pregnancy. The CDR3 region: CATARETGNTIYF. Read as DNA, the sequence is TGTGCCACTGCTCGGGAAACCGGAAACACCATATATTTT.